A selection of T cell receptor beta chains follows, all from one sample in a study of CXCR4 blockade with PD-1 therapy in pancreatic cancer. The data were produced by immunoSEQ multiplex PCR, yet TCRdb's version contains in-frame clones alone and is incomplete. The data show some 4,400 clones, more than 45% seen once. The material sequenced was tumor tissue. These receptors all stem from a human donor with pancreatic ductal adenocarcinoma. Both conserved end residues are part of each CDR3. D genes are given only for firm matches. For some rows the clone size is stated as once, few or many, or as a class when expanded; others skip it.

cdr3_aa cdr3_nt clone_size j_call v_call d_call
CGNWSSYEQYF TGTGGGAATTGGAGCTCCTACGAGCAGTACTTC NA TRBJ2-7 TRBV19 NA
CAWSPVDTQYF TGTGCCTGGAGTCCCGTGGATACGCAGTATTTT NA TRBJ2-3 TRBV30 NA
CASSINSYNEQFF TGTGCCAGTAGTATCAACAGTTACAATGAGCAGTTCTTC NA TRBJ2-1 TRBV19 NA
CASSVVEGARTGELFF TGTGCCAGCAGCGTAGTCGAGGGGGCGCGTACCGGGGAGCTGTTTTTT few TRBJ2-2 TRBV11-3 TRBD1
CASSPRQGGITKNIQYF TGTGCCAGTAGCCCCCGCCAGGGGGGTATAACCAAAAACATTCAGTACTTC NA TRBJ2-4 TRBV19 NA
CASSESGQVSGNTIYF TGTGCCAGCTCAGAGTCCGGACAGGTCTCTGGAAACACCATATATTTT NA TRBJ1-3 TRBV18 TRBD1
CASSHSPGGYGYTF TGTGCCAGCAGCCATTCGCCCGGCGGCTATGGCTACACCTTC NA TRBJ1-2 TRBV14 NA
CATSRDLLQGEKLFF TGTGCCACCAGCAGAGATTTGTTACAGGGGGAAAAACTGTTTTTT NA TRBJ1-4 TRBV15 TRBD1
CASSAQQGLNGYTF TGTGCCAGTAGTGCTCAACAGGGTTTGAATGGCTACACCTTC NA TRBJ1-2 TRBV19 NA
CACGGQGGNQPQHF TGTGCATGTGGGGGGCAGGGAGGTAATCAGCCCCAGCATTTT NA TRBJ1-5 TRBV30 NA
CASSSLSGLENTIYF TGTGCCAGCAGTTCTCTATCGGGGCTGGAAAACACCATATATTTT NA TRBJ1-3 TRBV6-8 NA
CASSIGGDGQETQYF TGTGCCAGTAGTATAGGGGGGGATGGCCAAGAGACCCAGTACTTC few TRBJ2-5 TRBV19 NA
CASSEQGIVSEKLFF TGTGCCAGCAGTGAGCAGGGTATTGTGAGTGAAAAACTGTTTTTT NA TRBJ1-4 TRBV6-8 NA
CASSYAPGAPTEAFF TGTGCCAGCAGTTACGCCCCAGGGGCTCCCACTGAAGCTTTCTTT NA TRBJ1-1 TRBV27 NA
CASSLGLAGGTYEQYF TGTGCCAGTAGTTTGGGACTAGCGGGAGGAACCTACGAGCAGTACTTC NA TRBJ2-7 TRBV19 TRBD2
CASSHGAGAAYEQYF TGTGCCAGCAGCCATGGGGCGGGAGCGGCCTACGAGCAGTACTTC large TRBJ2-7 TRBV11-3 TRBD2
CASSVDYGGTGNEQFF TGTGCCAGCAGCGTAGACTATGGGGGTACAGGCAATGAGCAGTTCTTC NA TRBJ2-1 TRBV9 NA
CASSIVSGVQPQHF TGTGCCAGTAGTATAGTGTCAGGGGTTCAGCCCCAGCATTTT NA TRBJ1-5 TRBV19 NA
CASSQGLAGVYEQYF TGTGCCAGCAGCCAAGGACTAGCGGGAGTCTACGAGCAGTACTTC few TRBJ2-7 TRBV14 TRBD2
CASSIDRGTGTGANVLTF TGTGCCAGTAGTATCGATCGCGGGACAGGGACTGGGGCCAACGTCCTGACTTTC NA TRBJ2-6 TRBV19 TRBD1
CATSPRGSGRGDTQYF TGTGCCACCAGCCCGCGGGGTAGCGGGAGGGGGGATACGCAGTATTTT NA TRBJ2-3 TRBV15 TRBD2
CASSPQQGWAEAFF TGTGCCAGCAGTCCGCAGCAGGGGTGGGCTGAAGCTTTCTTT NA TRBJ1-1 TRBV28 NA
CAWSVKDIGEPQHF TGTGCCTGGAGTGTTAAGGACATCGGCGAGCCCCAGCATTTT NA TRBJ1-5 TRBV30 NA
CASSVETGTETQYF TGTGCCAGCAGCGTAGAAACAGGGACGGAGACCCAGTACTTC few TRBJ2-5 TRBV9 NA
CASSRSNGRQFF TGTGCCAGCAGTCGATCTAACGGTCGACAGTTCTTC few TRBJ2-1 TRBV6-8 NA
CATTRDSTDTQYF TGTGCCACTACCCGGGACAGCACAGATACGCAGTATTTT NA TRBJ2-3 TRBV6-8 NA
CASSRTLEVGKLFF TGTGCCAGCAGCCGGACACTCGAAGTTGGAAAACTGTTTTTT NA TRBJ1-4 TRBV11-3 NA
CATSRGGTNTEAFF TGTGCCACCAGCAGAGGTGGAACGAACACTGAAGCTTTCTTT NA TRBJ1-1 TRBV15 NA
CATSRDWQGGSQPQHF TGTGCCACCAGCAGAGATTGGCAGGGAGGGAGTCAGCCCCAGCATTTT large TRBJ1-5 TRBV15 NA
CASRPPGTVNTEAFF TGTGCCAGCAGACCACCCGGGACAGTGAACACTGAAGCTTTCTTT medium-sized TRBJ1-1 TRBV11-3 TRBD1
CATSTRQGANEAFF TGTGCCACCAGCACAAGACAGGGGGCGAATGAAGCTTTCTTT NA TRBJ1-1 TRBV15 TRBD1
CASTPDHNTEAFF TGCGCCAGCACTCCAGACCATAACACTGAAGCTTTCTTT NA TRBJ1-1 TRBV10-2 NA
CASSPGGVSTDTQYF TGTGCCAGCAGCCCCGGCGGGGTTAGCACAGATACGCAGTATTTT NA TRBJ2-3 TRBV28 NA
CASSISVTSYEQYF TGTGCCAGTAGTATTAGCGTGACCTCCTACGAGCAGTACTTC NA TRBJ2-7 TRBV19 NA
CASSPTGTRINTGELFF TGCGCCAGCAGCCCCACAGGGACTAGAATTAACACCGGGGAGCTGTTTTTT NA TRBJ2-2 TRBV5-1 TRBD2
CSVGSGGRGETQYF TGCAGCGTTGGGTCAGGGGGCAGGGGGGAGACCCAGTACTTC once TRBJ2-5 TRBV29-1 TRBD1
CSVTTEMNTEAFF TGCAGCGTCACGACGGAGATGAACACTGAAGCTTTCTTT few TRBJ1-1 TRBV29-1 NA
CATSRGAGRRDNEQFF TGTGCCACCAGCAGGGGGGCGGGGAGAAGGGACAATGAGCAGTTCTTC NA TRBJ2-1 TRBV15 NA
CAWSVVQTEFF TGTGCCTGGAGTGTTGTCCAGACGGAGTTCTTC NA TRBJ2-1 TRBV30 NA
CAWRGSGRAEAFF TGTGCCTGGAGGGGGAGCGGGAGGGCTGAAGCTTTCTTT few TRBJ1-1 TRBV30 NA
CASSPSETGNTGELFF TGTGCCAGCTCACCAAGTGAGACAGGGAACACCGGGGAGCTGTTTTTT NA TRBJ2-2 TRBV18 NA
CASSPQGGDGYTF TGTGCCAGCTCACCCCAGGGGGGGGATGGCTACACCTTC NA TRBJ1-2 TRBV18 TRBD1
CAWSVLDSGANVLTF TGTGCCTGGAGTGTGTTGGACTCTGGGGCCAACGTCCTGACTTTC few TRBJ2-6 TRBV30 NA
CASSLSTYEQYF TGTGCCAGCAGTTTGAGCACCTACGAGCAGTACTTC NA TRBJ2-7 TRBV28 NA
CASSAGQTLTGELFF TGTGCCAGCAGCGCCGGACAGACCCTCACCGGGGAGCTGTTTTTT medium-sized TRBJ2-2 TRBV9 NA